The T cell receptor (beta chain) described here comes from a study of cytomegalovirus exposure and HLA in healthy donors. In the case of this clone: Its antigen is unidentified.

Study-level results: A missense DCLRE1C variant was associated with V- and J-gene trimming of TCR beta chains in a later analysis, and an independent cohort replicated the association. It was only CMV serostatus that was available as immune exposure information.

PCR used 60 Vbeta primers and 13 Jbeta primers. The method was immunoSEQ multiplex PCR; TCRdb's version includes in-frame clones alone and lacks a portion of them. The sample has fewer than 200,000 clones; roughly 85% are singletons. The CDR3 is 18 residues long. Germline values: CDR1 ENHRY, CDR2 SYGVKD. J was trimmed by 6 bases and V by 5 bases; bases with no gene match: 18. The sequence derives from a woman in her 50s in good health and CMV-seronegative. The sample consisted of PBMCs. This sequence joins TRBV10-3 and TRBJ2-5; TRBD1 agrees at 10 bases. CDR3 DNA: TGTGCCATCAGTCCCCAGTCTCCGGGACAGGGGACCCCAAAGACCCAGTACTTC. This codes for CAISPQSPGQGTPKTQYF.